These 25 T cell receptor beta chains were sequenced from one sample in a study of T cells in Graves' hyperthyroidism and ophthalmopathy. Amplified TCR beta CDR3 regions came from RNA transcripts. HTBI primers were employed in a first-round RT-PCR of the TCR CDR3. TCRdb passed the multiplex PCR reads through MiXCR, listing each CDR3 protein once. The sample holds hundreds of thousands of distinct CDR3 sequences, about 20% seen once. The sample taken for sequencing was blood. Every receptor here comes from a woman between 65 and 79 years old with Graves' ophthalmopathy.

The V gene is TRBV12-3 or TRBV12-4, the J gene TRBJ1-5, with 11 bases identical to TRBD1. The J segment lost 5 bases and the V segment lost 6 bases, leaving 9 bases of the junction unmatched. This CDR3 region has 16 residues. This chain's CDR3 is CASSPGTGGLHQPQHF. The CDR3 DNA sequence: TGTGCCAGCAGCCCAGGGACAGGGGGTCTTCATCAGCCCCAGCATTTT.

This clonotype has a handful of counts. In nucleotides, the CDR3 is TGTGCCAGCTCACCAGGCCTACAATCCCAGGGGTTCTTC. It codes for CASSPGLQSQGFF. The chain carries TRBV18 and TRBJ2-1; D perhaps matches TRBD1 (5 bases). V dropped 2 bases and J dropped 15 bases, with 17 bases sitting between them. CDR3 length: 13 residues. Germline V CDR1 and CDR2: KGHSH, LQKENI.

This clonotype was detected many times. The rearrangement uses TRBV12-3 or TRBV12-4 and TRBJ1-5, with 7 bases that match TRBD1. Trimming removed 6 bases from V and 0 bases from J; junction bases left unmatched: 2. The CDR3 spans 14 residues. This chain's CDR3 is CASRGQISNQPQHF. As DNA, the CDR3 is TGTGCCAGCAGGGGACAGATTAGCAATCAGCCCCAGCATTTT.

The rearrangement links TRBV2 to TRBJ2-1, with 11 bases aligning to TRBD2. V lost 3 bases to trimming and J lost 2 bases; unmatched junction nucleotides: 12. CDR1 and CDR2 (germline): SNHLY, FYNNEI. This CDR3 contains 19 residues. DNA for the CDR3: TGTGCCAGCAGTGAGGGGTGGCTAGCGGGAGGTCAAACCTACAATGAGCAGTTCTTC. It yields the protein CASSEGWLAGGQTYNEQFF.

The CDR3 DNA is TGCAGTGTCTGGACTAGCGGGGTGGGAACGCAGTATTTT. It translates to CSVWTSGVGTQYF. The gene calls are TRBV20-1 and TRBJ2-3; 12 bases are shared with TRBD2. The germline V gene has CDR1 DFQATT and CDR2 SNEGSKA (reference sequence). The CDR3 loop spans 13 amino acids. The V segment lost 7 bases and the J segment 9 bases; nucleotides outside the gene matches: 8.

This clonotype was detected a few times. The chain combines TRBV28 with TRBJ2-1; TRBD2 aligns across 10 bases. The trim removed 4 bases at V and 8 bases at J, leaving 5 bases unmatched. Germline V gives CDR1 MDHEN, CDR2 SYDVKM. The CDR3 spans 14 residues. The CDR3: CASSWASGSDEQFF. The DNA for the CDR3 is TGTGCCAGCAGTTGGGCTAGCGGGAGTGATGAGCAGTTCTTC.

Worth noting for this clonotype: It may be a read error: a sequence one base away is much more abundant. The conserved phenylalanine or tryptophan is not found at the CDR3 terminus, so this likely reflects a read error. The rearrangement uses TRBV27 and TRBJ2-2; D possibly corresponds to TRBD1 (7 bases). Looked up from germline, CDR1 is MNHEY and CDR2 is SMNVEV (reference sequence). The length of the CDR3 is 16 residues. The ends were cut back, 2 bases at V and 4 bases at J, with 14 bases in the middle. CDR3 coding DNA: TGTGCCAGCAGTTTAGAGGCAGGGGGGATCACCGGGGAGCTGTTTCTT. Protein: CASSLEAGGITGELFL.

This sequence joins TRBV6-2 or TRBV6-3 and TRBJ2-1; 8 bases fit TRBD2. The germline gives CDR1 MNHEY, CDR2 SVGEGT. There are 15 residues in the CDR3. The junction had 6 bases not matched to a gene; V was cut back by 5 bases and J by 3 bases. CDR3 in DNA: TGTGCCAGCAGTGCCGGGACTAGAGGCTACAATGAGCAGTTCTTC. Its protein is CASSAGTRGYNEQFF.

The genes are TRBV11-3 and TRBJ2-3; D perhaps matches TRBD2 (6 bases). The germline V gene encodes CDR1 SGHNT and CDR2 YENEEA. The V and J ends lost 3 bases and 1 base respectively, with 8 bases between them. The CDR3 length is 14 residues. The CDR3 region is CASSFASGTDTQYF. CDR3 DNA sequence: TGTGCCAGCAGCTTTGCTAGCGGCACAGATACGCAGTATTTT.

This clonotype appeared a few times. V and J are TRBV7-6 and TRBJ2-7; tentative D call: TRBD2 (5 bases). Trimming removed 5 bases from V and 0 bases from J, with 17 bases in between. The CDR3 runs to 16 residues. Germline-derived CDR1 and CDR2 are SGHVS and FNYEAQ. The CDR3 reads CASSPGRGPSSYEQYF. The CDR3 DNA reads as TGTGCCAGCAGCCCTGGGAGAGGGCCCAGCTCCTACGAGCAGTACTTC.

This clonotype was recorded a few times. The rearrangement uses TRBV30 and TRBJ1-3; D remains unclear. Between the trimmed V and J ends, which lost 2 bases and 2 bases, there was a span of 13 bases. The length of the CDR3 is 15 residues. Germline V gives CDR1 GTSNPN, CDR2 SVGIG (reference sequence). The DNA of the CDR3 is TGTGCCTGGAGTAAAAAGGATAAGGCTGGAAACACCATATATTTT. It is translated as CAWSKKDKAGNTIYF.

The gene calls are TRBV7-3 and TRBJ2-2; D gene uncertain. Trimming took 1 base from V and 2 from J, leaving 8 bases between them. Germline V gene sequence: CDR1 SGHTA, CDR2 FQGTGA. This CDR3 region has 15 residues. The CDR3 region is CASSLMTFNTGELFF. The CDR3 bases are TGTGCCAGCAGCTTAATGACTTTTAACACCGGGGAGCTGTTTTTT.

The DNA for the CDR3 is TGTGCCTGGAGTCCCTCCTCAGAGCCTCACAATGAGCAGTTCTTC. Protein: CAWSPSSEPHNEQFF. The chain has TRBV30 and TRBJ2-1; D gene ambiguous. The CDR3 totals 15 residues. CDR1 is GTSNPN, CDR2 SVGIG, per germline (reference sequence). The ends were cut back, 2 bases at V and 5 bases at J, with 16 bases in the middle.

This clonotype was seen only a few times. V and J are TRBV29-1 and TRBJ1-2; D unclear. CDR1 is SQVTM and CDR2 is ANQGSEA in the germline V gene. The CDR3 is 13 amino acids. V was clipped by 3 bases and J by 7 bases, with 15 bases between them. The CDR3: CSVDLGSTTGYTF. The CDR3 nucleotides are TGCAGCGTTGATCTCGGCAGCACAACTGGCTACACCTTC.

In its sample, this clonotype was seen many times. The chain has TRBV9 and TRBJ2-7; tentative D call: TRBD2 (6 bases). The CDR3 totals 12 residues. Deletions cut 7 bases from V and 2 bases from J, with 10 bases between. Germline V CDR1 and CDR2: SGDLS, YYNGEE. CDR3 in amino acids: CASGSGTYEQYF. CDR3 nucleotides: TGTGCCAGCGGTAGCGGAACCTACGAGCAGTACTTC.

The chain is built from TRBV20-1 and TRBJ1-6; D remains ambiguous. The germline V and J ends were trimmed by 1 base and 3 bases, with 7 bases remaining between them. Looked up from germline, CDR1 is DFQATT and CDR2 is SNEGSKA (reference sequence). The CDR3 is made up of 14 amino acids. The CDR3 DNA sequence: TGCAGTGCTAGAGGTGGCTTCTATAATTCACCCCTCCACTTT. It translates to CSARGGFYNSPLHF.

This clonotype showed up just a few times. The chain joins TRBV28 to TRBJ2-2; 8 bases map to TRBD2. The germline V gene has CDR1 MDHEN and CDR2 SYDVKM. The CDR3 consists of 17 residues. The V segment lost 4 bases and the J segment 2 bases; nucleotides outside the gene matches: 9. CDR3 region: CASSSRLAGPNTGELFF. The DNA for the CDR3 is TGTGCCAGCAGTTCGAGGCTAGCGGGCCCAAACACCGGGGAGCTGTTTTTT.

This clonotype has just a few counts. The V call is TRBV6-2 or TRBV6-3, the J call TRBJ2-5; D is undetermined. Per the germline V gene, CDR1 is MNHEY and CDR2 is SVGEGT. The CDR3 loop spans 13 amino acids. V was trimmed by 6 bases and J by 5 bases, leaving 13 bases between them. CDR3 sequence: CASRKTTIETQYF. The CDR3 DNA sequence: TGTGCCAGCAGAAAGACGACAATCGAGACCCAGTACTTC.

This clonotype was seen repeatedly, ten times or more. The chain uses TRBV6-1 and TRBJ1-5, with D maybe TRBD1 (5 bases). V was cut by 6 bases and J by 7 bases, with 19 bases left in between. CDR1 is MNHNS and CDR2 is SASEGT in the germline V gene. CDR3 length: 15 amino acids. The CDR3 loop is CASSKGVGSGQPQHF. CDR3 DNA sequence: TGTGCCAGCAGCAAAGGGGTCGGTTCGGGGCAGCCCCAGCATTTT.

This clonotype has more than one count but fewer than ten. The chain recombines TRBV20-1 with TRBJ2-1; 10 bases agree with TRBD2. V lost 1 base to trimming and J lost 7 bases; unmatched junction nucleotides: 7. Germline-derived CDR1 and CDR2 are DFQATT and SNEGSKA (reference sequence). This CDR3 spans 15 amino acids. In nucleotides, the CDR3 is TGCAGTGCTAGAGCCACTAGCGGGATCTGGAATGAGCAGTTCTTC. Its translation: CSARATSGIWNEQFF.

This chain links TRBV7-9 with TRBJ1-1; D call uncertain. V lost 2 bases and J 2 bases, leaving 12 bases between the germline ends. The CDR3 spans 15 residues. Per germline, CDR1 SEHNR and CDR2 FQNEAQ (reference sequence). The CDR3 spells CASSLRVGANTEAFF. DNA of the CDR3: TGTGCCAGCAGCTTAAGGGTAGGAGCAAACACTGAAGCTTTCTTT.

The table lists this clonotype with a few counts. The chain joins TRBV5-1 to TRBJ1-2; 7 bases match TRBD1. Unmatched junction bases numbered 6, after V lost 4 bases and J lost 0 bases. The germline V gene encodes CDR1 SGHRS and CDR2 YFSETQ. The CDR3 totals 15 residues. CDR3 protein: CASSADRASNYGYTF. The CDR3, as DNA: TGCGCCAGCAGCGCCGACAGGGCTTCTAACTATGGCTACACCTTC. Variable domain in full (rest from reference TRBV5-1 and TRBJ1-2): KAGVTQTPRYLIKTRGQQVTLSCSPISGHRSVSWYQQTPGQGLQFLFEYFSETQRNKGNFPGRFSGRQFSNSRSEMNVSTLELGDSALYLCASSADRASNYGYTFGSGTRLTVV.

Ten or more counts support this clonotype. The J gene is TRBJ2-1, the V gene TRBV7-3; 7 positions match TRBD2. V gave up 6 bases and J gave up 5 bases; unmatched junction bases: 16. This CDR3 comprises 17 residues. CDR1 is SGHTA and CDR2 is FQGTGA in the germline V gene. In nucleotides, the CDR3 is TGTGCCAGCAGGTTCACCCTCCCCGGGCGGGAGAACAATGAGCAGTTCTTC. Amino acid sequence: CASRFTLPGRENNEQFF.

This clonotype was detected ten times or more. This chain links TRBV7-2 with TRBJ2-2, with 7 bases that match TRBD1. V trimming: 3 bases; J trimming: 6 bases; junction bases outside the gene matches: 1. Looked up from germline, CDR1 is SGHTA and CDR2 is FQGNSA. The CDR3 extends over 13 amino acids. CDR3 sequence (DNA): TGTGCCAGCAGCTTCGGACAGGCCGGGGAGCTGTTTTTT. This codes for CASSFGQAGELFF.

V usage is TRBV29-1 and J usage is TRBJ2-7, with 10 bases fitting TRBD1. J gave up 6 bases and V 7 bases, and 9 bases lay outside the gene matches. The CDR3 extends over 13 amino acids. Per the germline V gene, CDR1 is SQVTM and CDR2 is ANQGSEA. As DNA, the CDR3 is TGCAGCGGCGGTGAGACAGGGGGCAGCGAGCAGTACTTC. It yields the protein CSGGETGGSEQYF.